This T cell receptor beta chain was identified in a study of T cell responses to AZD1222 COVID-19 vaccine. Overall study findings and caveats: Females made up more of the donors, who were largely white British, and clonal diversity may have come out too low. The number of AZD1222 recipients seropositive at baseline was only 5 to 7. Spike-specific TCR breadth and depth both grew after two AZD1222 doses.

V lost 3 bases and J lost 11; bases outside the gene matches: 4. The CDR3 covers 14 residues. Germline V CDR1 and CDR2: ENHRY, SYGVKD. In the case of this clone: Antigen specificity is unknown.

Sequenced by immunoSEQ multiplex PCR; TCRdb stores in-frame clones only, minus some. Of 100,000 to 150,000 clones in the sample, about 93% were seen once. Sequenced here: peripheral blood, sampled on day 0 of AZD1222 vaccination. The source of this sequence is an adult in good health. This chain joins TRBV10-3 and TRBJ2-3; 14 bases are shared with TRBD2. CDR3 DNA: TGTGCCATCAGTGAAGGGACTAGCGGGAGTAGGCAGTATTTT. Its translation is CAISEGTSGSRQYF.